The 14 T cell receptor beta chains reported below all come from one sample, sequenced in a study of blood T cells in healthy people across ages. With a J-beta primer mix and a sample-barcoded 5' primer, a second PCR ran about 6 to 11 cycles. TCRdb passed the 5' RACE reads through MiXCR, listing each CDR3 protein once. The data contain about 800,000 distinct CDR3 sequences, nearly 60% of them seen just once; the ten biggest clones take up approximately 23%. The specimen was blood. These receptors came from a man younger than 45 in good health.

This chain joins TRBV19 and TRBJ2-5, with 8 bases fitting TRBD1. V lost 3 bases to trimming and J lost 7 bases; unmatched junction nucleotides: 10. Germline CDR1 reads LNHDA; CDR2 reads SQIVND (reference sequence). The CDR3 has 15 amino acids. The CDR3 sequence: CASSIGGQVKRTQYF. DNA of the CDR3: TGTGCCAGTAGTATCGGGGGACAGGTCAAGAGGACCCAGTACTTC.

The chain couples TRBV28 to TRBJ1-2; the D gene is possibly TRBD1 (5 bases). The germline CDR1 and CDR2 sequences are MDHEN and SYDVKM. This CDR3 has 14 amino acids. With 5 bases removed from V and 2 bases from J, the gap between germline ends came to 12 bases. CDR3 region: CASSARDGNYGYTF. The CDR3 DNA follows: TGTGCCAGCAGTGCCCGGGACGGAAACTATGGCTACACCTTC.

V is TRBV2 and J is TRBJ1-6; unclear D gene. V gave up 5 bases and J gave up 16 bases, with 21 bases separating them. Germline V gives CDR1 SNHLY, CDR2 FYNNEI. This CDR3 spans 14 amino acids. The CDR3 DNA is TGTGCCAGCAGTCACGACAACGGGCTGTGTGCTCTCCACTTT. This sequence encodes CASSHDNGLCALHF. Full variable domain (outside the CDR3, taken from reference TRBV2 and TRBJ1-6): EPEVTQTPSHQVTQMGQEVILRCVPISNHLYFYWYRQILGQKVEFLVSFYNNEISEKSEIFDDQFSVERPDGSNFTLKIRSTKLEDSAMYFCASSHDNGLCALHFGNGTRLTVT.

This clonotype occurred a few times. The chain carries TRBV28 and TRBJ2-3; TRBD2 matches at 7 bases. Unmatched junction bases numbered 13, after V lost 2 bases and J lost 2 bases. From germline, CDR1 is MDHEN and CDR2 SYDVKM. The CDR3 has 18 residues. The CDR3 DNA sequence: TGTGCCAGCAGTTTAGGCCCTAAGGCCGGGAGGACCACAGATACGCAGTATTTT. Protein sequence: CASSLGPKAGRTTDTQYF.

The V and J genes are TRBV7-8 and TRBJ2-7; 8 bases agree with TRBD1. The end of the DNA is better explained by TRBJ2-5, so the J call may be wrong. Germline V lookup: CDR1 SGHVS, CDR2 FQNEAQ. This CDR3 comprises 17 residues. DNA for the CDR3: TGTGCCAGCAGCCTCGTGCTGGTTGGGACAGGACAAGAGACCCAGTACTTC. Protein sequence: CASSLVLVGTGQETQYF.

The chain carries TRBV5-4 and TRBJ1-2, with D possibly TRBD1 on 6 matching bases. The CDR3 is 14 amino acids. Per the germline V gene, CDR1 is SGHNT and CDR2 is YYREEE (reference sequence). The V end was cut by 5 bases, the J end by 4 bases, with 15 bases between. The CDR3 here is CASRSGAVGYGYTF. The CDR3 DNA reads TGTGCCAGCAGATCGGGGGCAGTAGGCTATGGCTACACCTTC.

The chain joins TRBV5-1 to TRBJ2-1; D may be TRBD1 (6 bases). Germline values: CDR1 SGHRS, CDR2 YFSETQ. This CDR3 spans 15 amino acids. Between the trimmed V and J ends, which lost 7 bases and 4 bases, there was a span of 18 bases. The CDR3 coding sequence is TGCGCCAGCCGCCTTGAGGGACAACTGTACAATGAGCAGTTCTTC. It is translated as CASRLEGQLYNEQFF. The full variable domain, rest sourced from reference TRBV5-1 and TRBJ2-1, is KAGVTQTPRYLIKTRGQQVTLSCSPISGHRSVSWYQQTPGQGLQFLFEYFSETQRNKGNFPGRFSGRQFSNSRSEMNVSTLELGDSALYLCASRLEGQLYNEQFFGPGTRLTVL.

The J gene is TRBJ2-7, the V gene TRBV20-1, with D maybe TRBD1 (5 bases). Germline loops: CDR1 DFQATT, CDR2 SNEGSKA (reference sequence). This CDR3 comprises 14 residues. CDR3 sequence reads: CNARSQEISYEQYF. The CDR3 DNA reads TGCAATGCGAGATCACAGGAAATCTCCTACGAGCAGTACTTC.

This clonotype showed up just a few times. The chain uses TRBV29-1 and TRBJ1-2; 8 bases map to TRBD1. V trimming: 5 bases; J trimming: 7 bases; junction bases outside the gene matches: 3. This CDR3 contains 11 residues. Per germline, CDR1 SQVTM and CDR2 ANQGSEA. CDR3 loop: CSVHTGGGYTF. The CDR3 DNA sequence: TGCAGCGTTCATACAGGGGGTGGCTACACCTTC.

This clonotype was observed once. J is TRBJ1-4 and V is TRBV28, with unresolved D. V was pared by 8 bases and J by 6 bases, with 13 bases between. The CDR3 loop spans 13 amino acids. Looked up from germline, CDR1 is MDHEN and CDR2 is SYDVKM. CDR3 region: CASWAASDEKLFF. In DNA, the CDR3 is TGTGCCAGCTGGGCGGCCTCCGATGAAAAACTGTTTTTT.

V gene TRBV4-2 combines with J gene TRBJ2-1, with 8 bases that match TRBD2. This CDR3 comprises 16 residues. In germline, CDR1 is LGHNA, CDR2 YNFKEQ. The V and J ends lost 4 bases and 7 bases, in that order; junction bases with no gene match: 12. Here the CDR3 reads CASSLGRAGGTNEQFF. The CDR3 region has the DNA TGTGCCAGCAGCCTAGGGCGGGCGGGGGGAACGAATGAGCAGTTCTTC.

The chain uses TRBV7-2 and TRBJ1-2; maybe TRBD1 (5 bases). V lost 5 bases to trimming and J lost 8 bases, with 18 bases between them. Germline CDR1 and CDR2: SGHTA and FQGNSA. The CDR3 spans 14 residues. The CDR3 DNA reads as TGTGCCAGCAGCCTCCGCTTGGAGGGGTACGGCTACACCTTC. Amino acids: CASSLRLEGYGYTF.

CDR3 nucleotides: TGTGCCAGCAGCTTAGCGCTTCTAGCGGCAGAGACCCAGTACTTC. Protein sequence: CASSLALLAAETQYF. The chain has TRBV7-6 and TRBJ2-5; 7 nucleotides agree with TRBD2. Trimming at V came to 0 bases and at J to 4 bases, leaving 5 bases not matched to a gene. Germline V gene data show CDR1 as SGHVS and CDR2 as FNYEAQ. The CDR3 length is 15 residues.

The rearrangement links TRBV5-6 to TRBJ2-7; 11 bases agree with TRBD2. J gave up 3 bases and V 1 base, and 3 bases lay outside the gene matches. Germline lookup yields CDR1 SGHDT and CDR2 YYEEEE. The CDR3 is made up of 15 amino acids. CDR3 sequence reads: CASSLLAGGLYEQYF. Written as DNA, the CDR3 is TGTGCCAGCAGCTTGCTAGCGGGGGGACTCTACGAGCAGTACTTC.